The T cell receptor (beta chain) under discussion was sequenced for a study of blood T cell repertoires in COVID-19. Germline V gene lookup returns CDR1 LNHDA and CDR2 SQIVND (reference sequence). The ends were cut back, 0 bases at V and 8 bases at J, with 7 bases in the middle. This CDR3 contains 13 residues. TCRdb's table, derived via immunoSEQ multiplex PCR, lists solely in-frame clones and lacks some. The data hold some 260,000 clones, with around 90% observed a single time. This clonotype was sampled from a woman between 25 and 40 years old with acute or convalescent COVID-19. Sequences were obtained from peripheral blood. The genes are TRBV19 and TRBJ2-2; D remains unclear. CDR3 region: CASSIDPKGELFF. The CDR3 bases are TGTGCCAGTAGTATAGACCCTAAGGGGGAGCTGTTTTTT. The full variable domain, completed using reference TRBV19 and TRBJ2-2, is DGGITQSPKYLFRKEGQNVTLSCEQNLNHDAMYWYRQDPGQGLRLIYYSQIVNDFQKGDIAEGYSVSREKKESFPLTVTSAQKNPTAFYLCASSIDPKGELFFGEGSRLTVL.